The clone carrying this T cell receptor beta chain shows up as medium-sized by frequency. Its target is not known. This sample is part of a study of CXCR3-negative and CXCR3-positive naive CD8 T cells. Study-level points and caveats: Comparison of naive cells showed more hydrophobic TRB CDR3s in CXCR3-positive than in CXCR3-negative naive cells. The TRBV-TRBJ usage of naive CXCR3-negative and CXCR3-positive cells was similar, but that of memory cells differed. From TRB CDR3 properties, TCR strength was inferred; surface CD5 did not differ between naive subsets.

Every individual CD8+ T cell subset underwent sorting in triplicate at around 300,000 cells apiece. The CDR3 loop spans 19 amino acids. The TRB libraries of cDNA were built by UMI-labeled 5' RACE. Reanalyzing the 5' RACE reads, TCRdb keeps one entry per CDR3 protein, without DNA. This listing includes 4,500 to 6,500 distinct CDR3 sequences. This clonotype originated in a human donor in good health. Some clones in this sample may be carry-over from other donors' samples. V gene TRBV12-3 or TRBV12-4 combines with J gene TRBJ2-6; there is no DNA to check the TCRdb D call of TRBD1. Sample: naive CXCR3+ CD8+ T cells from blood. Regarding subset: CD45RO-CCR7+CD27+CD95- naive CD8+ T cells expressing CXCR3 (TNR3+). The CDR3 protein is CASSSPTGQGALGANVLTF.